This entry lists 14 T cell receptor beta chains sequenced from one sample in a study of beta chain features in type 1 diabetes. The investigators reverse transcribed all of the isolated RNA, so they sequenced expressed TCRB transcripts. Only in-frame clones appear in the TCRdb table, and some are missing; sequencing was by immunoSEQ multiplex PCR. The sample has about 360,000 clones, around an eighth seen once. Sequenced sample: naive CD4+ T cells from blood. The receptors were sampled from a man between 18 and 29 years old in good health.

V and J are TRBV5-4 and TRBJ2-1; 10 bases are shared with TRBD1. This CDR3 spans 14 amino acids. Trimming removed 4 bases from V and 6 bases from J; junction bases left unmatched: 4. CDR1 is SGHNT and CDR2 is YYREEE in the germline V gene (reference sequence). The CDR3, as DNA: TGTGCCAGCAGCCCCGGGACAGGGGCCAATGAGCAGTTCTTC. As protein: CASSPGTGANEQFF.

The CDR3 DNA reads as TGTGCCAGCGCAAAGGGGGCTACTGGGGCCAACGTCCTGACTTTC. Translating gives CASAKGATGANVLTF. The rearrangement links TRBV6-6 to TRBJ2-6, with TRBD1 identical over 7 bases. Germline lookup yields CDR1 MNHNY and CDR2 SVGAGI (reference sequence). V shed 8 bases and J 2 bases; nucleotides not matched to a gene: 6. CDR3 length equals 15 residues.

This clone was counted a few times. The chain links TRBV4-2 to TRBJ2-2; 9 nucleotides line up with TRBD2. The CDR3 runs 18 residues. Losses at the gene ends were 6 bases for V and 2 bases for J; bases not matched to a gene: 13. Germline loops: CDR1 LGHNA, CDR2 YNFKEQ. In nucleotides, the CDR3 is TGTGCCAGCAGGGGGTGGGCTAGCGGGAAGCTCAACACCGGGGAGCTGTTTTTT. As protein: CASRGWASGKLNTGELFF.

The chain recombines TRBV6-6 with TRBJ2-3; 14 nucleotides agree with TRBD2. This CDR3 is built from 15 residues. Germline trimming cut 6 bases from V and 5 bases from J; bases unmatched to any gene: 4. CDR1 and CDR2 (germline): MNHNY, SVGAGI (reference sequence). In nucleotides, the CDR3 is TGTGCCAGCAGACTGGGACTAGCGGGAGAAGATACGCAGTATTTT. It yields the protein CASRLGLAGEDTQYF.

This clone was seen more than once but under ten times. The chain links TRBV7-9 to TRBJ1-5; perhaps TRBD1 as D (5 bases). The CDR3 covers 13 residues. Germline lookup yields CDR1 SEHNR and CDR2 FQNEAQ (reference sequence). V was pared by 5 bases and J by 9 bases, with 14 bases between. The CDR3 loop is CASSPGGVWPQHF. Written as DNA, the CDR3 is TGTGCCAGCAGCCCCGGAGGGGTTTGGCCCCAGCATTTT.

This clone was seen more than once but under ten times. The chain links TRBV7-2 to TRBJ2-3; 7 bases are shared with TRBD2. Germline values: CDR1 SGHTA, CDR2 FQGNSA. The CDR3 is 15 residues long. The V and J ends lost 3 bases and 0 bases, in that order; junction bases with no gene match: 3. CDR3 sequence: CASSLSGISTDTQYF. CDR3 coding DNA: TGTGCCAGCAGCTTGAGCGGGATTAGCACAGATACGCAGTATTTT. Looking up the rest from reference TRBV7-2 and TRBJ2-3 gives the full variable domain: GAGVSQSPSNKVTEKGKDVELRCDPISGHTALYWYRQSLGQGLEFLIYFQGNSAPDKSGLPSDRFSAERTGGSVSTLTIQRTQQEDSAVYLCASSLSGISTDTQYFGPGTRLTVL.

Notes on this clone: Other DNA sequences of this sample code for an identical CDR3. This rearrangement joins TRBV2 to TRBJ1-5; possibly TRBD1 for D (5 bases). V was shortened by 4 bases and J by 1 base, with 8 bases between the two germline ends. The CDR3 consists of 14 residues. Germline lookup yields CDR1 SNHLY and CDR2 FYNNEI. In DNA form, the CDR3 reads TGTGCCAGCAGTGTTGGACAAAGCAATCAGCCCCAGCATTTT. Translating it yields CASSVGQSNQPQHF.

The chain uses TRBV7-2 and TRBJ2-1; D is ambiguous. Looked up from germline, CDR1 is SGHTA and CDR2 is FQGNSA. The V end was cut by 4 bases, the J end by 4 bases, with 8 bases between. CDR3 length equals 13 residues. The CDR3 sequence is CASSSVTYNEQFF. DNA of the CDR3: TGTGCCAGCAGCTCCGTTACTTACAATGAGCAGTTCTTC.

This clone has just a few counts. In the same sample, other DNA sequences code for this CDR3. V is TRBV30 and J is TRBJ1-5; D not certain. CDR3 length: 13 amino acids. Between the trimmed V and J ends, which lost 3 bases and 7 bases, there was a span of 13 bases. Germline V CDR1 and CDR2: GTSNPN, SVGIG (reference sequence). CDR3 sequence (DNA): TGTGCCTGGAGCTCAGGCGCGGGACAGCCCCAGCATTTT. This sequence encodes CAWSSGAGQPQHF. Combining the CDR3 with reference TRBV30 and TRBJ1-5 gives the whole variable domain SQTIHQWPATLVQPVGSPLSLECTVEGTSNPNLYWYRQAAGRGLQLLFYSVGIGQISSEVPQNLSASRPQDRQFILSSKKLLLSDSGFYLCAWSSGAGQPQHFGDGTRLSIL.

The chain combines TRBV9 with TRBJ2-1, with 8 bases aligning to TRBD2. Trimming at V came to 3 bases and at J to 7 bases, leaving 21 bases not matched to a gene. This CDR3 contains 19 residues. From germline, CDR1 is SGDLS and CDR2 YYNGEE. Here the CDR3 reads CASSGTRLAKPYEGNEQFF. CDR3 coding DNA: TGTGCCAGCAGCGGGACCAGACTAGCGAAACCCTACGAGGGAAATGAGCAGTTCTTC.

The chain is built from TRBV11-2 and TRBJ2-1, with 7 bases lining up with TRBD2. The CDR3 runs to 16 residues. J gave up 7 bases and V 0 bases, and 9 bases lay outside the gene matches. Germline CDR1 and CDR2: SGHAT and FQNNGV. CDR3 protein: CASSLDLGGGLNEQFF. The CDR3 DNA follows: TGTGCCAGCAGCTTAGATTTGGGCGGGGGTTTAAATGAGCAGTTCTTC.

This chain joins TRBV30 and TRBJ2-7; a possible D gene is TRBD2 (7 bases). This CDR3 contains 13 residues. Germline lookup yields CDR1 GTSNPN and CDR2 SVGIG (reference sequence). The V gene lost 2 bases and the J gene lost 3 bases, with 11 bases spanning the gap. Here the CDR3 DNA reads TGTGCCTGGAGTAGGGGGGGCCGCTACGAGCAGTACTTC. It specifies CAWSRGGRYEQYF.

V is TRBV28 and J is TRBJ2-7; D may be TRBD2 (6 bases). V was clipped by 8 bases and J by 9 bases, with 14 bases between them. Per the germline V gene, CDR1 is MDHEN and CDR2 is SYDVKM. CDR3 size: 11 residues. DNA for the CDR3: TGTGCCAGCGGATGGAACGGGAGGCAGTACTTC. It specifies CASGWNGRQYF.

The chain combines TRBV5-4 with TRBJ2-7; 13 bases match TRBD2. Per germline, CDR1 SGHNT and CDR2 YYREEE (reference sequence). With 3 bases clipped from V and 3 bases from J, the junction kept 3 bases outside the gene matches. The CDR3 has 15 residues. CDR3 DNA: TGTGCCAGCAGCTGGACTAGCGGGGGCAACTACGAGCAGTACTTC. This encodes CASSWTSGGNYEQYF.